This entry is about one T cell receptor beta chain. CDR3 size: 16 residues. V lost 7 bases and J lost 1, with 19 bases in between. Germline V gives CDR1 MDHEN, CDR2 SYDVKM. These data are taken from a study of blood T cell repertoires in COVID-19. Libraries were prepared by immunoSEQ multiplex PCR; TCRdb keeps only in-frame clonotypes and omits some of them. The sample lists a few hundred thousand clones, approximately 90% occurring once. The TCR originated in a woman aged 30 to 39 who had recovered from COVID-19. The sequenced sample consisted of PBMCs or T cells enriched from blood (not recorded which). V usage is TRBV28 and J usage is TRBJ1-2; D remains unclear. The CDR3 DNA follows: TGTGCCAGCACCTCGGTCGGGGAAGATGTTAACTATGGCTACACCTTC. Protein product: CASTSVGEDVNYGYTF.